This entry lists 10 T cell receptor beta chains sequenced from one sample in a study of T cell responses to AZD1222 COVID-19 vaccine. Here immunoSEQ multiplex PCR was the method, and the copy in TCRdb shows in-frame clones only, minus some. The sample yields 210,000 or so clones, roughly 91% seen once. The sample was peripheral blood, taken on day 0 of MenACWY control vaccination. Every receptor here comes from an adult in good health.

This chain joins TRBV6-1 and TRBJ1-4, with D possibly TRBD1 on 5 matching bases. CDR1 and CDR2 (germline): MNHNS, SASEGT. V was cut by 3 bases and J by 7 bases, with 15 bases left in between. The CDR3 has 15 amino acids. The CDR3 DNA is TGTGCCAGCAGTGATATCGGGGGGAGGGGTGAAAAACTGTTTTTT. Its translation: CASSDIGGRGEKLFF.

The CDR3 protein is CASKAVSSYNSPLHF. DNA for the CDR3: TGTGCCAGTAAGGCTGTGAGCTCCTATAATTCACCCCTCCACTTT. The gene calls are TRBV19 and TRBJ1-6; D ambiguous. The germline CDR1 and CDR2 sequences are LNHDA and SQIVND (reference sequence). Deletions cut 7 bases from V and 0 bases from J, with 10 bases between. The CDR3 contains 15 residues.

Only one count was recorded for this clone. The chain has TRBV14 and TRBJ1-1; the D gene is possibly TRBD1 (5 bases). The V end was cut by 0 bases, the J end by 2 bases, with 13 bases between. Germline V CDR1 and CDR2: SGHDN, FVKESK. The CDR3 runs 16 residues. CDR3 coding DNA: TGTGCCAGCAGCCAAGAAAGGAACAGGCCAAACACTGAAGCTTTCTTT. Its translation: CASSQERNRPNTEAFF.

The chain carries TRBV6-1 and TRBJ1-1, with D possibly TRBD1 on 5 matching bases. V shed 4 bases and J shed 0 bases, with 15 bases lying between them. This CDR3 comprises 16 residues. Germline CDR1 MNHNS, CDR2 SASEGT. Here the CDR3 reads CASSVEKGYMNTEAFF. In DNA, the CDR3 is TGTGCCAGCAGTGTCGAGAAGGGGTACATGAACACTGAAGCTTTCTTT.

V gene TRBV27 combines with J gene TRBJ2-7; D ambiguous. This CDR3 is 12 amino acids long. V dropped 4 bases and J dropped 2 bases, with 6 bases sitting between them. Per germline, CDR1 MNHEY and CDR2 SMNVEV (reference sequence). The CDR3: CASSSTPYEQYF. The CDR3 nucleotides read TGTGCCAGCAGTTCAACCCCCTACGAGCAGTACTTC.

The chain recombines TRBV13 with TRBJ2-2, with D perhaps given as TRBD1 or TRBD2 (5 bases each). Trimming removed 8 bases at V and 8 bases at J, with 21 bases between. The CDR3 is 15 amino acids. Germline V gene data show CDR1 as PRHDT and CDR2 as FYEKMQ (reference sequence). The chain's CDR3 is CASRTRGRAAGELFF. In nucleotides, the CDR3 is TGTGCCAGCCGAACCCGGGGCCGGGCGGCAGGGGAGCTGTTTTTT.

CDR3 bases: TGTGCCTGGACCCCTGGTGGAGTCTATGGCTACACCTTC. Translating gives CAWTPGGVYGYTF. The V call is TRBV30, the J call TRBJ1-2; D is ambiguous. Germline lookup yields CDR1 GTSNPN and CDR2 SVGIG (reference sequence). The CDR3 has 13 amino acids. The germline V and J ends were trimmed by 4 bases and 4 bases, with 13 bases remaining between them.

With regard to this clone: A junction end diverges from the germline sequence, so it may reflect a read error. The CDR3 nucleotides are TGTGCCAGCAGGTTAGGGGAGTCTGAAGCTTTCTTT. Its translation: CASRLGESEAFF. The V gene is TRBV7-9, the J gene TRBJ1-1; D is perhaps TRBD1 (5 bases). The CDR3 totals 12 residues. Germline V CDR1 and CDR2: SEHNR, FQNEAQ (reference sequence).

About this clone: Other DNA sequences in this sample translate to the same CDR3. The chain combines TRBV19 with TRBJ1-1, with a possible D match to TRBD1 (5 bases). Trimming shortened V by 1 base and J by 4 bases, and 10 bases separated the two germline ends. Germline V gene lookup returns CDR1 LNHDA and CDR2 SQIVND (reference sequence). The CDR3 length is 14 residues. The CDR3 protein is CASSIVAGATEAFF. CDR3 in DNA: TGTGCCAGTAGTATAGTGGCTGGGGCCACTGAAGCTTTCTTT. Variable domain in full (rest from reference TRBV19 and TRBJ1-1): DGGITQSPKYLFRKEGQNVTLSCEQNLNHDAMYWYRQDPGQGLRLIYYSQIVNDFQKGDIAEGYSVSREKKESFPLTVTSAQKNPTAFYLCASSIVAGATEAFFGQGTRLTVV.

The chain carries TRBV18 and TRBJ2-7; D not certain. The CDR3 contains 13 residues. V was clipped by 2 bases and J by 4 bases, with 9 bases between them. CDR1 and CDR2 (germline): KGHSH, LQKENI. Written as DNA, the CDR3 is TGTGCCAGCTCACCATCCTACGGATACGAGCAGTACTTC. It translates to CASSPSYGYEQYF.